The clone carrying this T cell receptor beta chain has only a few counts. The sample contains more than one DNA sequence encoding this CDR3. The data are from a study of shared clonotypes between healthy human individuals. Generated by immunoSEQ multiplex PCR, the TCRdb table keeps only in-frame clones and is missing some. The profile shows 600,000 to 750,000 clones, 72% of them singletons. Trimming left V 5 bases short and J 3 bases short, with 14 bases between. Germline values: CDR1 SGHTA, CDR2 FQGNSA. The CDR3 spans 14 residues. The gene calls are TRBV7-2 and TRBJ2-7; D tentatively reads TRBD1 or TRBD2 (7 bases each). What was sequenced was memory CD4+ T cells sorted from blood. The subset denotes: CD45RA-negative fraction. The receptor comes from a woman aged 25 to 45 in good health. The CDR3 protein is CASSRQRDSYEQYF. CDR3 nucleotide sequence: TGTGCCAGCAGCCGTCAGCGGGACAGCTACGAGCAGTACTTC.